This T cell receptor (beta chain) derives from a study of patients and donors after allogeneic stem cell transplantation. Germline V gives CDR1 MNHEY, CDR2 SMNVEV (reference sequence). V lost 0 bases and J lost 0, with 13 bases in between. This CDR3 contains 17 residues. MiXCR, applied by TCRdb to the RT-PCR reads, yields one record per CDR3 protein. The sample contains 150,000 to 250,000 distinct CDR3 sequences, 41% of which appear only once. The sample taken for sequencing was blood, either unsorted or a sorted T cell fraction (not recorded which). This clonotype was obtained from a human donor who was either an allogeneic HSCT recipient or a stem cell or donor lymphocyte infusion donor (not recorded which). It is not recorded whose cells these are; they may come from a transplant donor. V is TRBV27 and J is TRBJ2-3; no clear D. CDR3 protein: CASSLSRLPTSTDTQYF. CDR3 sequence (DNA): TGTGCCAGCAGTTTATCCCGACTTCCTACTAGCACAGATACGCAGTATTTT.